Described below is a single T cell receptor (beta chain) sequence and its context. The antigen remains unidentified. The sample originates from a study of shared clonotypes between healthy human individuals. Across the study: Three CD4 naive, three CD4 memory, two CD8 naive and one CD8 memory plate were used per donor.

Roughly 200 ng DNA, approximately 30,000 T cell genomes, went into each sorted-subset replicate PCR. In the source study's methods: Junction-only immunoSEQ data arrived without quality scores, meaning filtering differed. TCRdb's copy holds only in-frame clones and misses some; the assay was immunoSEQ multiplex PCR. The V and J calls and the clone size are those of that table, but D and trimming were determined from the DNA. The sample consists of 2 million or so clones, approximately 94% of them appearing once. The germline V gene has CDR1 PRHDT and CDR2 FYEKMQ (reference sequence). The CDR3 loop spans 15 amino acids. Deletions cut 0 bases from V and 0 bases from J, with 9 bases between. Study-wide results and caveats: Generally, naive subsets came out with larger estimated richness than memory subsets.

Naive CD8 cells lacked CD45RO and underwent positive selection for CCR7, leaving out terminally differentiated effector memory CD45RA+ cells. The sequenced sample consisted of naive CD8+ T cells sorted from blood. This TCR was recovered from a man aged 18 to 30 in good health. The chain is built from TRBV13 and TRBJ2-7; no clear D gene. The CDR3 nucleotides read TGTGCCAGCAGCTTAGGGGGCTTAAGCTCCTACGAGCAGTACTTC. This encodes CASSLGGLSSYEQYF.